This T cell receptor (beta chain) is drawn from a study of blood T cell repertoires in COVID-19. Study-wide context: Researchers got acute and convalescent COVID-19 samples from the United States, Italy and Spain. Sample material is recorded as cDNA or gDNA derived from T cells, B-cell-depleted T cells, or PBMCs.

The CDR3 is 16 amino acids. Germline loops: CDR1 MGHRA, CDR2 YSYEKL. TCRdb's table, derived via immunoSEQ multiplex PCR, lists solely in-frame clones and lacks some. The top ten clones hold over 10% of a sample with under 250,000 clones, 80% of them seen once. Points on this clone: Its ends do not fully match the called genes, so a read error is possible.

The sample consisted of peripheral blood. The chain couples TRBV4-1 to TRBJ2-1, with TRBD2 matching over 8 bases. This receptor was identified in a human donor in a cohort sampled during active COVID-19. The chain's CDR3 is CASSQESTSGYSEQFF. The CDR3 coding sequence is TGCGCCAGCAGCCAAGAAAGTACTAGCGGTTACAGTGAGCAGTTCTTC.